The present entry profiles one TCR beta chain with its context. The data derive from a study of patients and donors after allogeneic stem cell transplantation. In TCRdb, the RT-PCR reads were re-called with MiXCR into one record per CDR3 protein. The sample carries about a million distinct CDR3 sequences, roughly 18% recorded once. The material sequenced was blood, either unsorted or a sorted T cell fraction (not recorded which). This receptor was obtained from a human donor who was either an allogeneic HSCT recipient or a stem cell or donor lymphocyte infusion donor (not recorded which). It is not recorded whose cells these are; they may come from a transplant donor.

The CDR3 nucleotides are TGTGCCAGCAGCGCGTCGACCGGGACCCTAAAAGATACGCAGTATTTT. Its protein product is CASSASTGTLKDTQYF. This chain links TRBV9 with TRBJ2-3; the D call may be TRBD1 or TRBD2 (5 bases each). Germline loops: CDR1 SGDLS, CDR2 YYNGEE. V shed 3 bases and J shed 5 bases, with 19 bases lying between them. The CDR3 spans 16 residues.